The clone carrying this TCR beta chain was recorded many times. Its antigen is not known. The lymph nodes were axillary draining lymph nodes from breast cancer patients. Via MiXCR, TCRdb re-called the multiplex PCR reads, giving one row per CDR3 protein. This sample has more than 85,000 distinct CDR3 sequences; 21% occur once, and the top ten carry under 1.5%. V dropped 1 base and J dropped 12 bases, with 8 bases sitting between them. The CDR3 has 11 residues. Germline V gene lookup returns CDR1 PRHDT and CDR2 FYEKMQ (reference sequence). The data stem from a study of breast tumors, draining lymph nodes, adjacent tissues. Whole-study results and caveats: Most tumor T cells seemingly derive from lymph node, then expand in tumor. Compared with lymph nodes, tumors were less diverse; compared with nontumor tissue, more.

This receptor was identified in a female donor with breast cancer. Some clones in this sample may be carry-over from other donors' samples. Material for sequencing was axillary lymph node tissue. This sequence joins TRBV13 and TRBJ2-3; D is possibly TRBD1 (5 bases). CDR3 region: CASSLEGVQYF. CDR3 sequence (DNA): TGTGCCAGCAGCTTAGAAGGGGTTCAGTATTTT.